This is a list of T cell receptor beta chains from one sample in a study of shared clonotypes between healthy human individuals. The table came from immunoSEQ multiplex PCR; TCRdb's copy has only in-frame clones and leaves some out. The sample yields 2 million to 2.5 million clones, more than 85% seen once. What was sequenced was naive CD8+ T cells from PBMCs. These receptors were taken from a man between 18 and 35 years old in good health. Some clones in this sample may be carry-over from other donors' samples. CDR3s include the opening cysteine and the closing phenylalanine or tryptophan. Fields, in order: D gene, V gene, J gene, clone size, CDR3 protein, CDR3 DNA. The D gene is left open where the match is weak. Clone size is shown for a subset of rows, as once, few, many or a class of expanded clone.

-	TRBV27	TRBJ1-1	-	CASSGLNRVNTEAFF	TGTGCCAGCAGTGGCCTCAACAGGGTGAACACTGAAGCTTTCTTT
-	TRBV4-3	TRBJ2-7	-	CASSPALDSSYEQYF	TGCGCCAGCAGCCCAGCATTGGACAGCTCCTACGAGCAGTACTTC
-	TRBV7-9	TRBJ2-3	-	CASNRDGLTDTQYF	TGTGCCAGCAACCGCGACGGCCTCACAGATACGCAGTATTTT
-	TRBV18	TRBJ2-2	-	CASSPPTVSRHTGELFF	TGTGCCAGCTCACCACCGACGGTTTCGAGGCACACCGGGGAGCTGTTTTTT
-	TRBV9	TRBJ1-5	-	CASSVGMGNNQPQHF	TGTGCCAGCAGCGTAGGAATGGGTAACAATCAGCCCCAGCATTTT
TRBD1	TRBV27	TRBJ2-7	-	CASPPVPGQEYF	TGTGCCAGCCCACCAGTACCGGGACAGGAGTACTTC
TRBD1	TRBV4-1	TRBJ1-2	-	CASSHAKDRGLPGYTF	TGCGCCAGCAGCCACGCGAAGGACAGGGGGCTGCCTGGCTACACCTTC
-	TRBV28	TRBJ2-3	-	CASSPTITSTDTQYF	TGTGCCAGCAGTCCGACAATTACTAGCACAGATACGCAGTATTTT
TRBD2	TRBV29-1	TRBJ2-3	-	CSVSLTSGRADTQYF	TGCAGCGTTTCCCTGACTAGCGGGAGGGCAGATACGCAGTATTTT
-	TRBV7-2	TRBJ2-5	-	CASSPWPGQQETQYF	TGTGCCAGCAGCCCTTGGCCGGGACAACAAGAGACCCAGTACTTC
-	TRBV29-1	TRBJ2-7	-	CSVEITASPSYEQYF	TGCAGCGTTGAGATAACAGCGAGTCCCTCCTACGAGCAGTACTTC
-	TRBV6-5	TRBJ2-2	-	CASSYGLVATGELFF	TGTGCCAGCAGTTACGGCCTAGTTGCCACCGGGGAGCTGTTTTTT
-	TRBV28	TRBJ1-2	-	CALGEGDYGYTF	TGTGCCCTCGGGGAAGGGGACTATGGCTACACCTTC
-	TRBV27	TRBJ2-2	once	CASIMATELFF	TGTGCCAGCATAATGGCCACCGAGCTGTTTTTT
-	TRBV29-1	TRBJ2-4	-	CSVEVSQVLAKNIQYF	TGCAGCGTTGAGGTTTCCCAGGTGCTAGCCAAAAACATTCAGTACTTC
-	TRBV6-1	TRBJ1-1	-	CASKIRHAGNIEAFF	TGTGCCAGCAAGATCCGCCACGCAGGTAATATTGAAGCTTTCTTT
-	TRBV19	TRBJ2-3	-	CASSIDLEQGASTDTQYF	TGTGCCAGTAGTATAGATCTAGAACAGGGCGCTAGCACAGATACGCAGTATTTT
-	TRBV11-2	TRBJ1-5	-	CASSLDGRDVSNQPQHF	TGTGCCAGCAGCTTAGATGGTAGGGACGTTAGCAATCAGCCCCAGCATTTT
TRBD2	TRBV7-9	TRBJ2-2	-	CASVTLAGANTGELFF	TGTGCCAGCGTGACATTAGCGGGGGCGAACACCGGGGAGCTGTTTTTT
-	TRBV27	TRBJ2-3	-	CASTQFSTDTQYF	TGTGCCAGCACCCAGTTTAGCACAGATACGCAGTATTTT
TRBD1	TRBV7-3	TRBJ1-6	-	CASSPSLVGGSPLHF	TGTGCCAGCAGCCCAAGCCTGGTAGGGGGCTCACCCCTCCACTTT
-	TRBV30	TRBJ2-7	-	CAWSKTGEQYF	TGTGCCTGGAGTAAAACTGGCGAGCAGTACTTC